This T cell receptor beta chain was obtained from a study of CD8 T cells in ankylosing spondylitis. Making use of molecular barcodes, quantitative 5'-RACE generated TCR beta libraries. MiXCR, applied by TCRdb to the 5' RACE reads, yields one record per CDR3 protein. The sample carries 650,000 to 800,000 distinct CDR3 sequences, roughly 19% recorded once. V lost 5 bases and J 7 bases, leaving 33 bases between the germline ends. The germline CDR1 and CDR2 sequences are SGHRS and YFSETQ. The CDR3 is 20 amino acids. Only one count was recorded for this clonotype. No antigen is known for it. Study results and limitations: Disease-linked clones were found to be CD8+ and relatively rare in peripheral blood. About 8 highly homologous variants made up a TCR beta motif, and this motif appeared characteristic of ankylosing spondylitis blood.

Sequencing input: blood, either unsorted or a sorted T cell fraction (not recorded which). This chain connects TRBV5-1 to TRBJ1-4; the D is unclear. The receptor comes from a male donor with ankylosing spondylitis. CDR3: CASSPRQATLDGLGSEKLFF. CDR3 in DNA: TGCGCCAGCAGTCCCAGGCAGGCAACCCTAGACGGCCTGGGTAGTGAAAAACTGTTTTTT.